Detailed here is one T cell receptor beta chain. The target antigen is unknown. The record originates from a study of T cells expressing NK-cell markers. Study-wide context: Investigators obtained TCR beta repertoires from sorted CD3+CD56+NKG2C+, CD3+CD56+NKG2C- and CD3+CD56-NKG2C+ T cells.

This CDR3 region has 12 residues. CDR1 and CDR2 from the germline V gene are LGHNA and YNFKEQ. TCRdb re-called the 5' RACE reads; one entry per CDR3 protein, DNA not given. The sample table includes more than 400,000 distinct CDR3 sequences. Study-level results: It was still unclear whether expanded NKG2C+ T cell clones were HCMV specific.

Sequenced material: blood T cells: a sorted CD56 or NKG2C T cell subset, CD4+ or CD8+ T cells, or bulk PBMC T cells (not recorded which). This TCR was sampled from a woman aged 18-69 years in good health. The chain has TRBV4-2 and TRBJ1-6. The CDR3 is CASSQDHSPLHF.